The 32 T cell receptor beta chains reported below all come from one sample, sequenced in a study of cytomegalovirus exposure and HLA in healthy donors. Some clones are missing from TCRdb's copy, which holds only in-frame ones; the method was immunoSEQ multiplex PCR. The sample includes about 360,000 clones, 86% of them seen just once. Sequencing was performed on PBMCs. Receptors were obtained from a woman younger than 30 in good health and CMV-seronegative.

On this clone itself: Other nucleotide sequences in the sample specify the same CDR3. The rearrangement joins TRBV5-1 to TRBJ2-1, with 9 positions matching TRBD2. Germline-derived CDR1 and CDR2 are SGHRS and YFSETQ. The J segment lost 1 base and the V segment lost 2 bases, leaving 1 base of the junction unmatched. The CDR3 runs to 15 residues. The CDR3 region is CASSFSGGSYNEQFF. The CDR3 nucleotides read TGCGCCAGCAGCTTTAGCGGGGGATCCTACAATGAGCAGTTCTTC.

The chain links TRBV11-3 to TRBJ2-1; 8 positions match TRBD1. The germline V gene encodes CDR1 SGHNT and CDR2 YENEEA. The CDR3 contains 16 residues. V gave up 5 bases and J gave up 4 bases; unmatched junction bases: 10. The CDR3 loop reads CASSRGQGGGYNEQFF. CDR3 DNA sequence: TGTGCCAGCAGCCGTGGACAGGGTGGAGGGTACAATGAGCAGTTCTTC.

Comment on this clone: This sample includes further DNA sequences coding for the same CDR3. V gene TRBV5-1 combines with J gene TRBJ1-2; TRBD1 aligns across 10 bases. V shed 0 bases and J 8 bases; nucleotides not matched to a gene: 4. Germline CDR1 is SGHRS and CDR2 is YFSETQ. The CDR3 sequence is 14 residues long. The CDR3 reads CASSLGDRGRGYTF. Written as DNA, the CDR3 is TGCGCCAGCAGCTTGGGGGACAGGGGAAGGGGCTACACCTTC.

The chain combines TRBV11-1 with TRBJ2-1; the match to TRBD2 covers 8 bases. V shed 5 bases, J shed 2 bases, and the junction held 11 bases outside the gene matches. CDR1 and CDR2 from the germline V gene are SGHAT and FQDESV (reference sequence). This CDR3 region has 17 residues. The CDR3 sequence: CASSPLLGLAAYNEQFF. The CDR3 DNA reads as TGTGCCAGCAGCCCACTCTTAGGACTAGCAGCCTACAATGAGCAGTTCTTC. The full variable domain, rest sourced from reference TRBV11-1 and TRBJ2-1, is EAEVAQSPRYKITEKSQAVAFWCDPISGHATLYWYRQILGQGPELLVQFQDESVVDDSQLPKDRFSAERLKGVDSTLKIQPAELGDSAMYLCASSPLLGLAAYNEQFFGPGTRLTVL.

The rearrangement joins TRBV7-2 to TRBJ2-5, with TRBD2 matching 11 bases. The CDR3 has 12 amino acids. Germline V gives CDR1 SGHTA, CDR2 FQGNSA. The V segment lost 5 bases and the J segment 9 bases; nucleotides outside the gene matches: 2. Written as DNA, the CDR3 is TGTGCCAGCAGCCAGACTAGCGGGGCCCAGTACTTC. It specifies CASSQTSGAQYF.

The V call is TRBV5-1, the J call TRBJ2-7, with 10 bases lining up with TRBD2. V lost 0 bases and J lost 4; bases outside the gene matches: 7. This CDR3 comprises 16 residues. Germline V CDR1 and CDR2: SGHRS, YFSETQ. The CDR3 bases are TGCGCCAGCAGCTTGGAACCACTAGCGGGATTATACGAGCAGTACTTC. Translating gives CASSLEPLAGLYEQYF.

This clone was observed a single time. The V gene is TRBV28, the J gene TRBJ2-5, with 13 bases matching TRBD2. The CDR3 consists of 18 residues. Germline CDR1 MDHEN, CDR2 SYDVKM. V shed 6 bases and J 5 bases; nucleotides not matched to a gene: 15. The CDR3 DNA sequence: TGTGCCAGCAGGACACCCCTCGCGACTAGCGGGAGGAGGGAGACCCAGTACTTC. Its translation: CASRTPLATSGRRETQYF.

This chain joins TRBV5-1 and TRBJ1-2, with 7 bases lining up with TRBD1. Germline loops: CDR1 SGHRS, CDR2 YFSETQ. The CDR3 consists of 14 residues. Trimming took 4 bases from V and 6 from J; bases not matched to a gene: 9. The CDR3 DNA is TGCGCCAGCAGCAAACGGACAGGACCCGATGGCTACACCTTC. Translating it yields CASSKRTGPDGYTF.

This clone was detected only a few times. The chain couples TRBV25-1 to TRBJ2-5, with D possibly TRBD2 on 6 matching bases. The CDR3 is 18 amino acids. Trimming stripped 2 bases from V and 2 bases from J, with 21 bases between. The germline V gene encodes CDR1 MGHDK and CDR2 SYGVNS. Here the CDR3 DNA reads TGTGCCAGCAGTGAAGAAAGAGCGGAGGGGACCTTACAAGAGACCCAGTACTTC. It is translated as CASSEERAEGTLQETQYF.

In nucleotides, the CDR3 is TGTGCCAGCAGCTCAGCCCCTAGCGTTTCCTACGAGCAGTACTTC. Encoded protein: CASSSAPSVSYEQYF. The chain recombines TRBV7-9 with TRBJ2-7; D is perhaps TRBD2 (6 bases). The germline V gene has CDR1 SEHNR and CDR2 FQNEAQ (reference sequence). Trimming removed 4 bases at V and 1 base at J, with 14 bases between. The CDR3 spans 15 residues.

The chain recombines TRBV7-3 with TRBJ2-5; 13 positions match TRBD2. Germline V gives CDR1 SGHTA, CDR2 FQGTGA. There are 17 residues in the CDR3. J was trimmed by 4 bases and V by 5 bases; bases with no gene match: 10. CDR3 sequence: CASSRGTSGKWVETQYF. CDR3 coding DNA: TGTGCCAGCAGCCGAGGGACTAGCGGGAAGTGGGTAGAGACCCAGTACTTC.

The CDR3 nucleotides read TGTGCCACCCGATACCGGGACTTCTACTACGAGCAGTACTTC. Protein sequence: CATRYRDFYYEQYF. The rearrangement uses TRBV6-1 and TRBJ2-7, with a weak D call TRBD2 (6 bases). Trimming took 10 bases from V and 3 from J, leaving 19 bases between them. The germline CDR1 and CDR2 sequences are MNHNS and SASEGT. This CDR3 contains 14 residues.

This CDR3 reads CASSAISGGAPETQYF. The DNA of the CDR3 is TGTGCCAGCAGCGCTATTAGCGGGGGGGCCCCCGAGACCCAGTACTTC. V usage is TRBV4-2 and J usage is TRBJ2-5; TRBD2 matches at 11 bases. With V trimmed by 5 bases and J by 5 bases, 10 bases remained unmatched. The length of the CDR3 is 16 residues. Looked up from germline, CDR1 is LGHNA and CDR2 is YNFKEQ.

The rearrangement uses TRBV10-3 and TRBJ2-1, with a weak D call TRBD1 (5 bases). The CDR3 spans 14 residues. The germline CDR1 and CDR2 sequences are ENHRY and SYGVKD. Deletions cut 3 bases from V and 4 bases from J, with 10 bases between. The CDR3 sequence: CAISDLAGYNEQFF. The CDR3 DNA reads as TGTGCCATCAGTGACTTGGCAGGGTACAATGAGCAGTTCTTC.

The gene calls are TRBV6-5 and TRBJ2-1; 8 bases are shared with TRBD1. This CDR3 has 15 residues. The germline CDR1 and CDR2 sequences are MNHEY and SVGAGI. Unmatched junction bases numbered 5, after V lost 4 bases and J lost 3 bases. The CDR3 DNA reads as TGTGCCAGCAGTTCCCACAGGGGGAGCTACAATGAGCAGTTCTTC. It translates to CASSSHRGSYNEQFF.

The CDR3 DNA follows: TGCAGCGTTGGACTAGTTACTCCCTACGAGCAGTACTTC. Protein sequence: CSVGLVTPYEQYF. The chain uses TRBV29-1 and TRBJ2-7, with TRBD2 as a possible D gene (6 bases). With 4 bases removed from V and 2 bases from J, the gap between germline ends came to 12 bases. The germline V gene has CDR1 SQVTM and CDR2 ANQGSEA. This CDR3 is 13 amino acids long.

The CDR3 sequence is CASSPGLAGGRETQYF. In DNA form, the CDR3 reads TGTGCCAGCAGTCCGGGACTAGCGGGGGGGCGGGAGACCCAGTACTTC. This rearrangement joins TRBV27 to TRBJ2-5, with TRBD2 identical over 16 bases. This CDR3 is built from 16 residues. CDR1 and CDR2 (germline): MNHEY, SMNVEV (reference sequence). Trimming at V came to 5 bases and at J to 5 bases, leaving 5 bases not matched to a gene.

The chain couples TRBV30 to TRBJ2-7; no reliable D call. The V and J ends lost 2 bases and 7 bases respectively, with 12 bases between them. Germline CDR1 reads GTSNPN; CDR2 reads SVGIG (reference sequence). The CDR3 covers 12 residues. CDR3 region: CAWSSPTGEQYF. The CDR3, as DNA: TGTGCCTGGAGTAGTCCGACTGGGGAGCAGTACTTC.

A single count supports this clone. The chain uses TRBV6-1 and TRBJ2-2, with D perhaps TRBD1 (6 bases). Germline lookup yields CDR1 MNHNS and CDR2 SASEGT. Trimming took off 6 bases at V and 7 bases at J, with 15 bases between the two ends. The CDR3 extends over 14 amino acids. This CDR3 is CASRTPGAGGELFF. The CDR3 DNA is TGTGCCAGCAGAACCCCAGGGGCCGGCGGGGAGCTGTTTTTT.

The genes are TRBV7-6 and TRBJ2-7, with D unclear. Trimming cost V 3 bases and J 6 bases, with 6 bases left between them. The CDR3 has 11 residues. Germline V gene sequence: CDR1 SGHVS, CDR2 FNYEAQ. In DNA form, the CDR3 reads TGTGCCAGCAGCTTCGGTTCCGAGCAGTACTTC. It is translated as CASSFGSEQYF.

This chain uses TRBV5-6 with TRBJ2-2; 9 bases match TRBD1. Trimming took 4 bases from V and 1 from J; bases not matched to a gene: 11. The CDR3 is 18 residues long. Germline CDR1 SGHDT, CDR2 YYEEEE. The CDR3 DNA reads TGTGCCAGCAGCCCAAGGTTTGCGGGACAGGGGAACACCGGGGAGCTGTTTTTT. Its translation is CASSPRFAGQGNTGELFF.

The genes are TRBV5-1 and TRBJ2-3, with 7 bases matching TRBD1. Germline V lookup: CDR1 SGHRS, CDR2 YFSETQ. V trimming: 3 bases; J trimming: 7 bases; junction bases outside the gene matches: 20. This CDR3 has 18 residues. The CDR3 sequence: CASSSHEPGTARFHTQYF. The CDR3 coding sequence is TGCGCCAGCAGCTCCCACGAACCCGGGACAGCCCGATTCCATACGCAGTATTTT.

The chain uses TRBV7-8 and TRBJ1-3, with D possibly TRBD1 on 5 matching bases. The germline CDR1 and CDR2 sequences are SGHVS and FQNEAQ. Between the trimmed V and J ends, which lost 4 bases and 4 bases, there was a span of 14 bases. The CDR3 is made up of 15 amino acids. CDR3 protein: CASSWDSQVGNTIYF. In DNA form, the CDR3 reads TGTGCCAGCAGCTGGGACTCTCAGGTCGGAAACACCATATATTTT.

CDR3 coding DNA: TGTGCCAGCAGCTTAGTAGGCGCGGGAGGAAAGAATGAGCAGTTCTTC. This gives the protein CASSLVGAGGKNEQFF. This chain uses TRBV13 with TRBJ2-1; 8 bases map to TRBD2. Germline lookup yields CDR1 PRHDT and CDR2 FYEKMQ (reference sequence). With V trimmed by 1 base and J by 7 bases, 9 bases remained unmatched. The CDR3 runs 16 residues. Combining the CDR3 with reference TRBV13 and TRBJ2-1 gives the whole variable domain AAGVIQSPRHLIKEKRETATLKCYPIPRHDTVYWYQQGPGQDPQFLISFYEKMQSDKGSIPDRFSAQQFSDYHSELNMSSLELGDSALYFCASSLVGAGGKNEQFFGPGTRLTVL.

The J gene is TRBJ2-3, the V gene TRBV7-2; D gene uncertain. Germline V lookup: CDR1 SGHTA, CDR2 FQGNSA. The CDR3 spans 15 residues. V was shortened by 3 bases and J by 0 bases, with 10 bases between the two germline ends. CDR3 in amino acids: CASSFYSPSTDTQYF. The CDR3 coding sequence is TGTGCCAGCAGCTTTTACAGTCCTAGCACAGATACGCAGTATTTT.

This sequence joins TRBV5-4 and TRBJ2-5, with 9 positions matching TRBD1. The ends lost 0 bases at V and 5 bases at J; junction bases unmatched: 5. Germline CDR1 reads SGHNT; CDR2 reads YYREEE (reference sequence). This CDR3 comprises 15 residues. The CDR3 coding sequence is TGTGCCAGCAGCTTGGTGGACAGGGGTGCGGAGACCCAGTACTTC. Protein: CASSLVDRGAETQYF.

The CDR3 DNA follows: TGTGCCAGCAGCTTAGAAGGACAGGGAAACGAGCAGTACTTC. It is translated as CASSLEGQGNEQYF. The V and J genes are TRBV7-9 and TRBJ2-7, with TRBD1 matching 8 bases. The CDR3 has 14 residues. V was clipped by 1 base and J by 5 bases; unmatched bases: 4. Germline V gene data show CDR1 as SEHNR and CDR2 as FQNEAQ (reference sequence).

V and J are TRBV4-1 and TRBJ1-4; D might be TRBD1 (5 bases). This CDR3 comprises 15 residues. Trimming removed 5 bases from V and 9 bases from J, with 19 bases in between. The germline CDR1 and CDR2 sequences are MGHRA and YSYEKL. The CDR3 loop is CASSYLAGEMKKLFF. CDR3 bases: TGCGCCAGCAGCTATCTCGCGGGGGAAATGAAAAAACTGTTTTTT.

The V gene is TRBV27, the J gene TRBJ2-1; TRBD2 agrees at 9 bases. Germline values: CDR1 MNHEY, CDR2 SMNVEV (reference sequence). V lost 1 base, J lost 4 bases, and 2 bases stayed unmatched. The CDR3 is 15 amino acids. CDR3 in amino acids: CASSLLAGAYNEQFF. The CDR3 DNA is TGTGCCAGCAGTTTATTAGCGGGAGCTTACAATGAGCAGTTCTTC.

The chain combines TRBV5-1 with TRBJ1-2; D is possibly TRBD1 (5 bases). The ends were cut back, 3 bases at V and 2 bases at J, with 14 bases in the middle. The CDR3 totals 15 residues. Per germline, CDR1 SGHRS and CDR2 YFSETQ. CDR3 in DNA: TGCGCCAGCAGCTCAAACGACAGAGTCAACTATGGCTACACCTTC. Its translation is CASSSNDRVNYGYTF.

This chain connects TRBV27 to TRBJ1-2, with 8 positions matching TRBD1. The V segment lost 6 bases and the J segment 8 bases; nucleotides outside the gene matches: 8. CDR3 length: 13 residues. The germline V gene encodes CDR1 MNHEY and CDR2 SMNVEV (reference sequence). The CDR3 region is CASSHTPGGGYTF. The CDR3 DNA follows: TGTGCCAGCAGCCACACGCCAGGGGGCGGCTACACCTTC.

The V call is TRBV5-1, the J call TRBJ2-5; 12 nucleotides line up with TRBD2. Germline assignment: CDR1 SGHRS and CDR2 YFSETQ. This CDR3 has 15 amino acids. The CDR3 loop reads CATSSGGAGGETQYF. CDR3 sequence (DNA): TGCGCTACCTCTAGCGGGGGGGCCGGAGGGGAGACCCAGTACTTC.